This T cell receptor beta chain was documented in a study of control samples from healthy donors and cancer patients. Using immunoSEQ multiplex PCR, the repertoire was profiled, and TCRdb retains in-frame clones only, with some absent. The sample has 90,000 to 140,000 clones, about 83% seen once; the top ten hold approximately 13%. Germline CDR1 and CDR2: SGHDT and YYEEEE. V was cut by 2 bases and J by 0 bases, with 8 bases left in between. The length of the CDR3 is 14 residues. This clone was seen only a few times. The origin of this receptor is a woman between 50 and 59 years old in good health. The sequenced material came from blood. The chain carries TRBV5-6 and TRBJ1-1, with a tentative D call TRBD1 (5 bases). CDR3 sequence: CASSLQAVNTEAFF. The CDR3 nucleotides are TGTGCCAGCAGCTTACAGGCAGTGAACACTGAAGCTTTCTTT.